These T cell receptor beta chains were read from a single sample in a study of cytomegalovirus exposure and HLA in healthy donors. Assay used: immunoSEQ multiplex PCR; TCRdb lists only in-frame clones, some missing. The sample contains about 160,000 clones, around 75% of which appear only once. Sample: PBMCs. These receptors were collected from a woman between 45 and 60 years old in good health and CMV-seropositive. Each CDR3 is given with its conserved first and last residue. The D gene is left open where the match is weak. Clone size is shown for a subset of rows, as once, few, many or a class of expanded clone.

j_call,cdr3_length,v_call,d_call,clone_size,cdr3_nt,cdr3_aa
TRBJ2-7,17,TRBV6-1,-,-,TGTGCCAGCAGTGAAGGTCCGGCTCGGAGGTTTTCGGACGAGCAGTACTTC,CASSEGPARRFSDEQYF
TRBJ2-7,13,TRBV7-8,-,-,TGTGCCAGCAGCTTAGGGGGCCCCTACGAGCAGTACTTC,CASSLGGPYEQYF
TRBJ2-5,15,TRBV5-6,TRBD1,-,TGTGCCAGCAGCTTGACCACAGGGGTCGGAGAGACCCAGTACTTC,CASSLTTGVGETQYF
TRBJ1-1,14,TRBV9,-,-,TGTGCCAGCAGCCTAGAGGGGGTGGGCACTGAAGCTTTCTTT,CASSLEGVGTEAFF
TRBJ1-3,16,TRBV30,-,-,TGTGCCTGGAGTATCTCGGTGATAAGCTCTGGAAACACCATATATTTT,CAWSISVISSGNTIYF
TRBJ1-2,13,TRBV29-1,-,-,TGCAGCGTTGAAGATAGGCAAGGACTTGGCTACACCTTC,CSVEDRQGLGYTF
TRBJ2-7,14,TRBV5-5,-,-,TGTGCCAGCAGCTTGGCCGAACAGTCCTACGAGCAGTACTTC,CASSLAEQSYEQYF
TRBJ1-1,13,TRBV2,-,-,TGTGCCAGCACCCTAGGGGGAGACACTGAAGCTTTCTTT,CASTLGGDTEAFF
TRBJ2-3,16,TRBV15,-,few,TGTGCCACCAGCAGAGGACAGGCGGGCCTGACAGATACGCAGTATTTT,CATSRGQAGLTDTQYF
TRBJ2-5,15,TRBV5-4,-,-,TGTGCCAGCAGCTTGGCCAAAGATTCGGGAGAGACCCAGTACTTC,CASSLAKDSGETQYF
TRBJ2-7,15,TRBV4-1,-,-,TGCGCCAGCAGCCACCCGACCCCGCCTAGTAGCGAGCAGTACTTC,CASSHPTPPSSEQYF
TRBJ1-1,16,TRBV5-6,TRBD1,once,TGTGCCAGCAGCCCGGGACAGGGGCTACGGAACACTGAAGCTTTCTTT,CASSPGQGLRNTEAFF
TRBJ1-2,18,TRBV18,TRBD1,-,TGTGCCAGCTCACCAGCCCGGACAGGCTCAATAAAACCGGATGGCTACACCTTC,CASSPARTGSIKPDGYTF
TRBJ2-3,15,TRBV5-8,-,-,TGTGCCAGCAGTTGGGGGGGCCGGAGCACAGATACGCAGTATTTT,CASSWGGRSTDTQYF
TRBJ1-5,15,TRBV15,-,-,TGTGCCACCAGCGGGGGGATCGTGGGTGATCAGCCCCAGCATTTT,CATSGGIVGDQPQHF
TRBJ1-2,12,TRBV7-9,-,-,TGTGCCAGCAGCTTGGGGGGCTATGGCTACACCTTC,CASSLGGYGYTF
TRBJ1-3,18,TRBV5-1,TRBD1,-,TGCGCCAGCAGCTTGGAGGGGACAGGGGGCCTCTCTGGAAACACCATATATTTT,CASSLEGTGGLSGNTIYF
TRBJ2-5,13,TRBV11-1,-,once,TGTGCCAGCAGCTTCGGGAGCCAAGAGACCCAGTACTTC,CASSFGSQETQYF
TRBJ2-2,13,TRBV5-5,-,-,TGTGCCGGATCAAGGGGTTTCACCGGGGAGCTGTTTTTT,CAGSRGFTGELFF
TRBJ1-4,14,TRBV5-1,TRBD1,-,TGCGCCAGCAATCAGGGGGCGTCTAATGAAAAACTGTTTTTT,CASNQGASNEKLFF
TRBJ1-2,15,TRBV6-6,-,-,TGTGCCAGCAGTTACTCGACAGCGACTAACTATGGCTACACCTTC,CASSYSTATNYGYTF
TRBJ1-2,14,TRBV19,-,few,TGTGCCAGTAGTACGACCACCGGACAGTATGGCTACACCTTC,CASSTTTGQYGYTF
TRBJ2-1,14,TRBV27,-,few,TGTGCCAGCAGTTTCTCGGGACTTGGCAATGAGCAGTTCTTC,CASSFSGLGNEQFF
TRBJ1-2,14,TRBV27,-,few,TGTGCCAGCAGTTTAGGCAGGTCTAACTATGGCTACACCTTC,CASSLGRSNYGYTF
TRBJ2-2,15,TRBV2,TRBD2,-,TGTGCCAGCAGTGAATGGGGGAGGGACACCGGGGAGCTGTTTTTT,CASSEWGRDTGELFF
TRBJ1-5,16,TRBV28,-,few,TGTGCCAGCAGTTACGGGGGAGGGAGGGATTATCAGCCCCAGCATTTT,CASSYGGGRDYQPQHF
TRBJ2-2,13,TRBV7-3,-,few,TGTGCCAGCAGCCCTCAGGTGTCCGGGGAGCTGTTTTTT,CASSPQVSGELFF
TRBJ1-6,14,TRBV4-1,TRBD1,few,TGCGCCAGCAGCCCGGACAGGGAGGGTTCACCCCTCCACTTT,CASSPDREGSPLHF
TRBJ2-7,15,TRBV14,-,-,TGTGCCAGCAGCAAGGGGCTTGGGCTAGCCTACGAGCAGTACTTC,CASSKGLGLAYEQYF
TRBJ1-5,14,TRBV6-5,-,once,TGTGCCAGCAGTAGACAGGTCGGCAATCAGCCCCAGCATTTT,CASSRQVGNQPQHF
TRBJ2-3,16,TRBV5-6,TRBD2,-,TGTGCCAGCAGCCGGGGCGGGACGGGGGGGCCAGATACGCAGTATTTT,CASSRGGTGGPDTQYF
TRBJ1-1,14,TRBV5-1,-,-,TGCGCCAGCAGCTTGGACAGGGCCGACACTGAAGCTTTCTTT,CASSLDRADTEAFF
TRBJ1-3,14,TRBV5-1,-,-,TGCGCCAGCAGCTTGCCGGGGACTGGAAACACCATATATTTT,CASSLPGTGNTIYF
TRBJ2-5,15,TRBV6-6,-,-,TGTGCCAGCAGTTACGAGGCCGAGTACCAAGAGACCCAGTACTTC,CASSYEAEYQETQYF
TRBJ2-5,15,TRBV5-4,-,few,TGTGCCAGCAGCCGGGGAGATCGTTCCCAAGAGACCCAGTACTTC,CASSRGDRSQETQYF
TRBJ1-1,12,TRBV5-1,-,-,TGCGCCAGCAGCTTACGGGGGACTGAAGCTTTCTTT,CASSLRGTEAFF
TRBJ1-1,13,TRBV30,TRBD1,-,TGTGCCTGGTCGACAGGGGTGAACACTGAAGCTTTCTTT,CAWSTGVNTEAFF
TRBJ1-2,15,TRBV7-9,TRBD1,-,TGTGCCAGCAGCTCCTCGACAGGGAATAACTATGGCTACACCTTC,CASSSSTGNNYGYTF
TRBJ1-1,14,TRBV11-2,-,-,TGTGCCAGCAGCTTTTCACAGGGGAACACTGAAGCTTTCTTT,CASSFSQGNTEAFF
TRBJ1-1,13,TRBV6-5,-,-,TGTGCCATTTCGACAGAGATGAACACTGAAGCTTTCTTT,CAISTEMNTEAFF
TRBJ1-5,16,TRBV6-1,TRBD1,few,TGTGCCAGCAGTGAAGCGCGCAGGGGGCTTTTTCAGCCCCAGCATTTT,CASSEARRGLFQPQHF
TRBJ2-6,19,TRBV5-4,TRBD2,few,TGTGCCAGCAGCTTGGGAAGAACTAGCGGGGGGAACGGGGCCAACGTCCTGACTTTC,CASSLGRTSGGNGANVLTF
TRBJ1-2,16,TRBV2,TRBD1,-,TGTGCCAGCAGTGGTACAGGGGGCTACACTAACTATGGCTACACCTTC,CASSGTGGYTNYGYTF
TRBJ2-2,13,TRBV2,-,-,TGTGCCAGCAGCAAGGGGGTAACCGGGGAGCTGTTTTTT,CASSKGVTGELFF
TRBJ1-2,13,TRBV5-6,TRBD1,-,TGTGCCAGCAGCCCGACAGGGAACTATGGCTACACCTTC,CASSPTGNYGYTF
TRBJ2-7,15,TRBV2,-,-,TGTGCCAGCAGTGAAGCGGGCGGGGGCCCCTACGAGCAGTACTTC,CASSEAGGGPYEQYF
TRBJ1-1,16,TRBV7-6,-,-,TGTGCCAGCAGCCCGGCGGGACCCTGGGGAAACACTGAAGCTTTCTTT,CASSPAGPWGNTEAFF
TRBJ1-4,15,TRBV2,TRBD1,-,TGTGCCAGCAGTGAACAGGGGGCAACTAATGAAAAACTGTTTTTT,CASSEQGATNEKLFF
TRBJ2-1,16,TRBV7-3,TRBD2,-,TGTGCCAGCAGCCTGGGACTAGCGGGGGGGCAGGGTGAGCAGTTCTTC,CASSLGLAGGQGEQFF
TRBJ2-2,16,TRBV10-3,TRBD1,-,TGTGCCATCAGAGACACGGACAGGGGCGACGCCGGGGAGCTGTTTTTT,CAIRDTDRGDAGELFF
TRBJ2-5,15,TRBV10-3,TRBD1,-,TGTGCCATCAGTACCCCGACAGGGGGTCGGGAGACCCAGTACTTC,CAISTPTGGRETQYF
TRBJ1-5,15,TRBV5-6,TRBD1,once,TGTGCCAGCAGCCGGGGACAGCCAAAGGTCCGGCCCCAGCATTTT,CASSRGQPKVRPQHF
TRBJ2-7,12,TRBV10-2,-,-,TGCGCCAGCAGTGCCCAGGGTGACGAGCAGTACTTC,CASSAQGDEQYF
TRBJ1-6,16,TRBV10-3,TRBD1,few,TGTGCCATCAGTGCCGATCAACAGGGGAGGAATTCACCCCTCCACTTT,CAISADQQGRNSPLHF